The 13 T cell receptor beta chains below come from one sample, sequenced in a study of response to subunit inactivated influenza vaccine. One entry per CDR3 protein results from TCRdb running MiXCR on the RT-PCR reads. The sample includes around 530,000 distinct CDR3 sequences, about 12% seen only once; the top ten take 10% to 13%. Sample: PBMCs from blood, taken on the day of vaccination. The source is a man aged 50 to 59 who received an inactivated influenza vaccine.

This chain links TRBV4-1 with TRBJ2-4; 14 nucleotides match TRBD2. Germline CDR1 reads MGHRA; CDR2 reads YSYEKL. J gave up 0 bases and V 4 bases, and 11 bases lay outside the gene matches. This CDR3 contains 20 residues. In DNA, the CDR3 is TGCGCCAGCAGCCGCTTGGGGACTAGCGGGGGTTATCTAGCCAAAAACATTCAGTACTTC. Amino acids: CASSRLGTSGGYLAKNIQYF.

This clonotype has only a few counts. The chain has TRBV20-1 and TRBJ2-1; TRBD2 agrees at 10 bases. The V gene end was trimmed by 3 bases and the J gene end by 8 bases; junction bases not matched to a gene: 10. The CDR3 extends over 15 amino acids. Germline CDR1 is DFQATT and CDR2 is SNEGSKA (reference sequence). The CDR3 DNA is TGCAGTGCTAGCCTCAGGCTAGCGGGAGACGATGAGCAGTTCTTC. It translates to CSASLRLAGDDEQFF.

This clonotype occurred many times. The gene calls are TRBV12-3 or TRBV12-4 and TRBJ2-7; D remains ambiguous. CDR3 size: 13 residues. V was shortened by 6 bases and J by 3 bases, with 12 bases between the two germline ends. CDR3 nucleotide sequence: TGTGCCAGCAGCCCAACGGGTAACTACGAGCAGTACTTC. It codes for CASSPTGNYEQYF.

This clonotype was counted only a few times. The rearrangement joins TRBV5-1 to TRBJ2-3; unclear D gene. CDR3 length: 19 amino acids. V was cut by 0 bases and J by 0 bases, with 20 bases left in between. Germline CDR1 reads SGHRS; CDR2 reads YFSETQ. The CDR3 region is CASSLALGGGPTSTDTQYF. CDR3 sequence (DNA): TGCGCCAGCAGCTTGGCCTTGGGCGGCGGACCCACTAGCACAGATACGCAGTATTTT. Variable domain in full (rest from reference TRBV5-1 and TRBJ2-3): KAGVTQTPRYLIKTRGQQVTLSCSPISGHRSVSWYQQTPGQGLQFLFEYFSETQRNKGNFPGRFSGRQFSNSRSEMNVSTLELGDSALYLCASSLALGGGPTSTDTQYFGPGTRLTVL.

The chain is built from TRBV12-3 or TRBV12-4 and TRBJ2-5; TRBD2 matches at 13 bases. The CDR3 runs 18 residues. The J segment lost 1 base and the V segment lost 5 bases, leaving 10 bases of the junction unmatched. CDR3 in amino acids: CASSAGLAGASPQETQYF. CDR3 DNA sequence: TGTGCCAGCAGTGCCGGACTAGCGGGAGCAAGTCCCCAAGAGACCCAGTACTTC.

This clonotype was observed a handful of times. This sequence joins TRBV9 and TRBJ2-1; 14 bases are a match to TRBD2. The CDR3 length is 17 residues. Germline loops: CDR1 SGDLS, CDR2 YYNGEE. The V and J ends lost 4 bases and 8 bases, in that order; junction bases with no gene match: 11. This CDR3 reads CASSQSGLAGGGDEQFF. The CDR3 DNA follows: TGTGCCAGCAGCCAAAGCGGACTAGCGGGAGGAGGGGATGAGCAGTTCTTC.

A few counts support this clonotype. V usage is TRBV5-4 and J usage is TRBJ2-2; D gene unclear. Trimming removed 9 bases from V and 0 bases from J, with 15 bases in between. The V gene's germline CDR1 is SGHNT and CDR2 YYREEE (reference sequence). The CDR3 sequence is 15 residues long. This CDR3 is CATRPGPPNTGELFF. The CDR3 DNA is TGTGCCACCCGTCCAGGACCCCCGAACACCGGGGAGCTGTTTTTT.

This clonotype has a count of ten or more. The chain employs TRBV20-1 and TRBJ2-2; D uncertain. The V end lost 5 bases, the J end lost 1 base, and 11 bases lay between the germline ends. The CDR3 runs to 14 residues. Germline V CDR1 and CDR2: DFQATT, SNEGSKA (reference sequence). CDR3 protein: CSAWVAGNTGELFF. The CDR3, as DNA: TGCAGTGCTTGGGTGGCAGGGAACACCGGGGAGCTGTTTTTT.

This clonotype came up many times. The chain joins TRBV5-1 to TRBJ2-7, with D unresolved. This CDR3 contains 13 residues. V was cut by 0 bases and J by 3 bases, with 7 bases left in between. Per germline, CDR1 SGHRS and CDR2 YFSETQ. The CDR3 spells CASSLGDGYEQYF. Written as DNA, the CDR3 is TGCGCCAGCAGCTTGGGAGACGGCTACGAGCAGTACTTC.

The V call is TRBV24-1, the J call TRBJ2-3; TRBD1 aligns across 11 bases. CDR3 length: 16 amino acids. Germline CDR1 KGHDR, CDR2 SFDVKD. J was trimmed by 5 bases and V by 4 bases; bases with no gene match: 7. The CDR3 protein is CATSDADRGREDTQYF. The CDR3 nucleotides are TGTGCCACCAGTGACGCGGACAGGGGGCGGGAAGATACGCAGTATTTT.

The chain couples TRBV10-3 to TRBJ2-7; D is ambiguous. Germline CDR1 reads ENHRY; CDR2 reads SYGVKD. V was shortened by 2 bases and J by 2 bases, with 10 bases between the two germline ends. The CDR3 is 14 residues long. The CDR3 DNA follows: TGTGCCATCAGTGAGAGTCGAGCTACCTACGAGCAGTACTTC. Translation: CAISESRATYEQYF.

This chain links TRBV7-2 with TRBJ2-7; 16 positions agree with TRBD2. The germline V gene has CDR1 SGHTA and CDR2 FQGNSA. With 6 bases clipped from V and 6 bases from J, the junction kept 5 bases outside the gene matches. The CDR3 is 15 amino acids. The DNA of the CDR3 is TGTGCCAGCAGAGGGACTAGCGGGAGGGCCGCCGAGCAGTACTTC. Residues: CASRGTSGRAAEQYF.

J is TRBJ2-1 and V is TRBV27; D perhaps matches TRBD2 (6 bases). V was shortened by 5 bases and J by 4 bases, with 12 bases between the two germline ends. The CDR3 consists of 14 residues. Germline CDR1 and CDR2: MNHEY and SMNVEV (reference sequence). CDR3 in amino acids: CASSPGTRYNEQFF. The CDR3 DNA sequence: TGTGCCAGCAGTCCGGGGACTCGGTACAATGAGCAGTTCTTC.